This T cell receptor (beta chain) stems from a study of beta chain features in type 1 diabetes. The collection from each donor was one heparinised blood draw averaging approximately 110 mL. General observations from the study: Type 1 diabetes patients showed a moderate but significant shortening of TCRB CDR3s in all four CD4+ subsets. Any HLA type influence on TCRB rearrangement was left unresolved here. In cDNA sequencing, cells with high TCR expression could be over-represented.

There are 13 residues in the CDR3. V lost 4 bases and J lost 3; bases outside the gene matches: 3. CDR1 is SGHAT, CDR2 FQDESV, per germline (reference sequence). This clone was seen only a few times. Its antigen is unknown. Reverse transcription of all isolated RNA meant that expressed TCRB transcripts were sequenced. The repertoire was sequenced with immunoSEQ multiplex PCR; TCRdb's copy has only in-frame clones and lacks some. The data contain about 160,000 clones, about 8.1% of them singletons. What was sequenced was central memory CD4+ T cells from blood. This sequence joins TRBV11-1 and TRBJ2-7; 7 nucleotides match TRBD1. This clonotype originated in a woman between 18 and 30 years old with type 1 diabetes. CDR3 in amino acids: CASSWDSDYEQYF. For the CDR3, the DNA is TGTGCCAGCAGCTGGGACAGTGACTACGAGCAGTACTTC.